This paragraph reports one T cell receptor (beta chain). As yet, its antigen is unknown. The treatment is: oral pan-JAK inhibitor, 5-10 mg twice daily. CDR3 length: 11 amino acids. Germline CDR1 MNHEY, CDR2 SVGAGI. V was clipped by 3 bases and J by 8 bases, with 7 bases between them. This record belongs to a study of CD8+ T cells in alopecia areata. Study overall: Tofacitinib was taken orally by treated patients, and the dose was 5 to 10 mg twice daily. Study conclusions and caveats: Scalp clonality and expanded CD8+ clones among the top 100 were significantly decreased by tofacitinib.

As the sequencing template, cDNA was produced by extracting RNA and reverse transcribing it. Libraries were prepared by immunoSEQ multiplex PCR; TCRdb keeps only in-frame clonotypes and omits some of them. This table has approximately 160,000 clones, less than 70% appearing once. The TCR sequence derives from a human donor with alopecia areata. Sequences were derived from CD4+ T cells sorted from blood, sampled at week 24, from a patient treated with tofacitinib. The chain carries TRBV6-5 and TRBJ1-2; D gene uncertain. The CDR3: CASSYGWGYTF. The CDR3 DNA sequence: TGTGCCAGCAGTTATGGGTGGGGCTACACCTTC.